Following are 5 T cell receptor beta chains from one sample sequenced in a study of T cell responses to AZD1222 COVID-19 vaccine. TCRdb's copy holds only in-frame clones and misses some; the assay was immunoSEQ multiplex PCR. The sample includes roughly 200,000 clones, 94% of them seen just once. Sequences were derived from peripheral blood, sampled 28 days after the second dose of the MenACWY control vaccine. Receptors originate from an adult who received the MenACWY meningococcal vaccine as a control.

This chain links TRBV7-9 with TRBJ2-3, with a possible D match to TRBD2 (6 bases). Germline V gene lookup returns CDR1 SEHNR and CDR2 FQNEAQ (reference sequence). V was shortened by 3 bases and J by 1 base, with 14 bases between the two germline ends. The CDR3 loop spans 16 amino acids. CDR3 nucleotide sequence: TGTGCCAGCAGCTTTCCCTGGGAGGAGGGCACAGATACGCAGTATTTT. Its translation is CASSFPWEEGTDTQYF.

The CDR3 region is CASSGGTGWWPQHF. In DNA form, the CDR3 reads TGTGCCAGCAGTGGGGGGACAGGGTGGTGGCCCCAGCATTTT. V gene TRBV28 combines with J gene TRBJ1-5; 9 nucleotides align to TRBD1. This CDR3 spans 14 amino acids. Germline CDR1 is MDHEN and CDR2 is SYDVKM. V lost 5 bases, J lost 9 bases, and 8 bases stayed unmatched.

V usage is TRBV4-2 and J usage is TRBJ2-7; D is unclear. This CDR3 spans 15 amino acids. Per the germline V gene, CDR1 is LGHNA and CDR2 is YNFKEQ. V was pared by 2 bases and J by 2 bases, with 13 bases between. CDR3 sequence: CASSQWASLAYEQYF. The CDR3 DNA sequence: TGTGCCAGCAGCCAATGGGCTTCTTTGGCCTACGAGCAGTACTTC.

This chain uses TRBV7-9 with TRBJ2-1; 7 bases fit TRBD1. The germline gives CDR1 SEHNR, CDR2 FQNEAQ (reference sequence). The CDR3 has 16 amino acids. V shed 2 bases and J 3 bases; nucleotides not matched to a gene: 7. The CDR3 sequence is CASSLYGTANYNEQFF. The CDR3 DNA reads as TGTGCCAGCAGCTTATATGGGACAGCTAACTACAATGAGCAGTTCTTC.

The chain employs TRBV7-3 and TRBJ2-6, with 11 bases matching TRBD1. Germline CDR1 and CDR2: SGHTA and FQGTGA. The trim removed 2 bases at V and 4 bases at J, leaving 7 bases unmatched. This CDR3 has 18 amino acids. The CDR3 loop is CASSLLGQGALGANVLTF. For the CDR3, the DNA is TGTGCCAGCAGCTTACTAGGACAGGGGGCGTTGGGGGCCAACGTCCTGACTTTC.